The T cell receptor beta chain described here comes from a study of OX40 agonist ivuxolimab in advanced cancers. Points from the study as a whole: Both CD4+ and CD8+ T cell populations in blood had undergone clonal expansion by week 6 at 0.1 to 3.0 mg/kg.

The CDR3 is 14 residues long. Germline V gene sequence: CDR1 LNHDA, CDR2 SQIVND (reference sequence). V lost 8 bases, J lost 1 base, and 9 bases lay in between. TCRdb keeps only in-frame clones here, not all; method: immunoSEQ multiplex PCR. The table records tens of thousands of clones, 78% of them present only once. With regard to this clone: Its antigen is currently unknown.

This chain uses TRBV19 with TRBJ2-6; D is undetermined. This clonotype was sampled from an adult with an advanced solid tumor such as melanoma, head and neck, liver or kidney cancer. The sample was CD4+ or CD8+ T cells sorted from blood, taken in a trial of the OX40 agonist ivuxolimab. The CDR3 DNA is TGTGCCAGTTCTACTTCATCTGGGGCCAACGTCCTGACTTTC. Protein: CASSTSSGANVLTF.